Shown below are 5 T cell receptor beta chains from a single sample sequenced in a study of cytomegalovirus exposure and HLA in healthy donors. Clones were sequenced by immunoSEQ multiplex PCR, and TCRdb holds only the in-frame ones, with some missing. The sample holds roughly 120,000 clones, roughly 88% seen once. Input material: PBMCs. The receptor set was obtained from a man younger than 30 in good health and CMV-seronegative.

The chain joins TRBV5-4 to TRBJ2-3, with unresolved D. In germline, CDR1 is SGHNT, CDR2 YYREEE (reference sequence). The V and J ends lost 0 bases and 0 bases respectively, with 2 bases between them. The CDR3 extends over 13 amino acids. CDR3 coding DNA: TGTGCCAGCAGCTTGGCTAGCACAGATACGCAGTATTTT. Encoded protein: CASSLASTDTQYF.

The V gene is TRBV28, the J gene TRBJ1-5; unclear D gene. The CDR3 is made up of 12 amino acids. Trimming removed 4 bases at V and 10 bases at J, with 11 bases between. CDR1 is MDHEN, CDR2 SYDVKM, per germline. CDR3 coding DNA: TGTGCCAGCAGTTCCCAGTCATCTCCCCAGCATTTT. Translating it yields CASSSQSSPQHF. Full variable domain (remainder filled in from reference TRBV28 and TRBJ1-5): DVKVTQSSRYLVKRTGEKVFLECVQDMDHENMFWYRQDPGLGLRLIYFSYDVKMKEKGDIPEGYSVSREKKERFSLILESASTNQTSMYLCASSSQSSPQHFGDGTRLSIL.

This chain links TRBV6-1 with TRBJ1-5; D unclear. The CDR3 covers 14 residues. V was clipped by 10 bases and J by 5 bases, with 18 bases between them. CDR1 is MNHNS and CDR2 is SASEGT in the germline V gene. In DNA, the CDR3 is TGTGCCATCCGATCCGGAGTGCCCTATCAGCCCCAGCATTTT. It yields the protein CAIRSGVPYQPQHF.

Of note for this clone: This CDR3 is also generated by other DNA sequences in the sample. The chain has TRBV5-1 and TRBJ2-2; TRBD1 might be the D (5 bases). Germline assignment: CDR1 SGHRS and CDR2 YFSETQ. The CDR3 is made up of 14 amino acids. V was shortened by 0 bases and J by 3 bases, with 6 bases between the two germline ends. The CDR3 reads CASSLGQYTGELFF. The CDR3 nucleotides read TGCGCCAGCAGCTTGGGACAGTACACCGGGGAGCTGTTTTTT.

The chain couples TRBV27 to TRBJ2-1, with 8 bases matching TRBD2. The length of the CDR3 is 14 residues. The ends lost 5 bases at V and 4 bases at J; junction bases unmatched: 4. CDR1 is MNHEY, CDR2 SMNVEV, per germline (reference sequence). The CDR3 is CASSPGGAYNEQFF. CDR3 in DNA: TGTGCCAGCAGTCCGGGAGGGGCGTACAATGAGCAGTTCTTC.